The clone carrying this T cell receptor (beta chain) has more than one count but fewer than ten. This sample is drawn from a study of liver allograft versus peripheral blood T cells. On the study more broadly: Transplanted livers held T cell receptor repertoires, and these were compared with repertoires in recipients' peripheral blood.

Trimming removed 5 bases from V and 0 bases from J; junction bases left unmatched: 4. The CDR3 is 14 amino acids. In germline, CDR1 is DFQATT, CDR2 SNEGSKA (reference sequence). TCRdb analysed the reads with MiXCR anew, one entry per CDR3 protein. The repertoire holds fewer than 15,000 distinct CDR3 sequences, with less than 20% as singletons. This clonotype was sampled from a human patient who had a liver transplant. Some T cells may arise from the graft donor. The gene calls are TRBV20-1 and TRBJ1-5; 7 bases fit TRBD1. CDR3 sequence (DNA): TGCAGTGCTTTAGACAGGGCTAGCAATCAGCCCCAGCATTTT. Protein: CSALDRASNQPQHF.